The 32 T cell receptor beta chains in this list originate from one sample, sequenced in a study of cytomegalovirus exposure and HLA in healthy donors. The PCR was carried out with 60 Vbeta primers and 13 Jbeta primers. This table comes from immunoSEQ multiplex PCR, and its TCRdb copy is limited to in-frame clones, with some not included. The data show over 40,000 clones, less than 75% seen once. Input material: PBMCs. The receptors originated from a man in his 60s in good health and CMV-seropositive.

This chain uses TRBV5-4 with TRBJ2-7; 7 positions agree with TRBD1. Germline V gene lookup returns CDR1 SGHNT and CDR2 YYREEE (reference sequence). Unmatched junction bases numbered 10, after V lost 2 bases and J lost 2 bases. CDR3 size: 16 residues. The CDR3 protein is CASSFGAGTAAYEQYF. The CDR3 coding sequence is TGTGCCAGCAGCTTTGGGGCCGGGACAGCCGCCTACGAGCAGTACTTC.

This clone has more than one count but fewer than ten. The CDR3 coding sequence is TGTGCCAGTAGTGAACAGGGGGAGGCTGAAGCTTTCTTT. Protein product: CASSEQGEAEAFF. The chain is built from TRBV19 and TRBJ1-1; 8 nucleotides line up with TRBD1. After removal of 5 bases from V and 6 bases from J, the junction contained 5 bases not matched to a gene. The CDR3 spans 13 residues. Germline values: CDR1 LNHDA, CDR2 SQIVND (reference sequence).

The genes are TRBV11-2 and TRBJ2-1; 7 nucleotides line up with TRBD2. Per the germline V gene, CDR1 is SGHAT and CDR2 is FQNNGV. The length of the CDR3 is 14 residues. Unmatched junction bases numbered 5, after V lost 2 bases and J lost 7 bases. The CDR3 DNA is TGTGCCAGCAGCTTACTAGCGGATATTAATGAGCAGTTCTTC. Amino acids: CASSLLADINEQFF.

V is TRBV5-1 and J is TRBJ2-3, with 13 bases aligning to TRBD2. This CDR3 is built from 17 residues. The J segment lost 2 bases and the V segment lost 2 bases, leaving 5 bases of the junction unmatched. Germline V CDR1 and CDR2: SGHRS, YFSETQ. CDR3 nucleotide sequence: TGCGCCAGCAGCTTTGGGACTAGCGGGACCTACACAGATACGCAGTATTTT. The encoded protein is CASSFGTSGTYTDTQYF.

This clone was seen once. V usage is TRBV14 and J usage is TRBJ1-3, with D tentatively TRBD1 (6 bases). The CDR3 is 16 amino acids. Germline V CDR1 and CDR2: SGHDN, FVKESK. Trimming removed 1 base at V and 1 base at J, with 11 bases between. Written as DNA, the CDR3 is TGTGCCAGCAGCCAAGCCGGGACATGGTCTGGAAACACCATATATTTT. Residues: CASSQAGTWSGNTIYF.

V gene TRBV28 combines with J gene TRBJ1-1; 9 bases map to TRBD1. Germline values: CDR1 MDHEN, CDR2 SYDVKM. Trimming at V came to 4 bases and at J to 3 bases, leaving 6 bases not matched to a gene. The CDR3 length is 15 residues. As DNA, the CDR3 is TGTGCCAGCAGTTACCGGACAGGGGCCGACACTGAAGCTTTCTTT. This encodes CASSYRTGADTEAFF.

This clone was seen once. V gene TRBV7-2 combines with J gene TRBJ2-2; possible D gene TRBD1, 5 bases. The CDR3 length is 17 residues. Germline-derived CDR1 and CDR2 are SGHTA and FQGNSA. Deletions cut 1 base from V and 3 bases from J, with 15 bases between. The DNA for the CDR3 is TGTGCCAGCAGCTTAGTTTTAGCAGGGTTGGACACCGGGGAGCTGTTTTTT. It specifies CASSLVLAGLDTGELFF.

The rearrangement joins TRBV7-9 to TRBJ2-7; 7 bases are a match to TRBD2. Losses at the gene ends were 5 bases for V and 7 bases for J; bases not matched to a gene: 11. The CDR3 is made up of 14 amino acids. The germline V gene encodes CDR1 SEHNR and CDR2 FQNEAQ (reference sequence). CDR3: CASSHTSRGEEQYF. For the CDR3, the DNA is TGTGCCAGCAGCCATACTAGTCGGGGGGAGGAGCAGTACTTC.

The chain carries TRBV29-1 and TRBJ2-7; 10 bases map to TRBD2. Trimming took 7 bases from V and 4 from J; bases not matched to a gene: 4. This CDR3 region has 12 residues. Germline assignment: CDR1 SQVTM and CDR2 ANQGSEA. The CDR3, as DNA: TGCAGCGCTAGCGGGAGTTCTTACGAGCAGTACTTC. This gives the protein CSASGSSYEQYF.

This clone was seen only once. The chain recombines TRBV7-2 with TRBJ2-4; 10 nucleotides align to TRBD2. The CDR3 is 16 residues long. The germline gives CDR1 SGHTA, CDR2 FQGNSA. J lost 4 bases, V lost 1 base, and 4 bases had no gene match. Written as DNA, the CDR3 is TGTGCCAGCAGCTTAGTCTTTAGCGGGAGGAAAAACATTCAGTACTTC. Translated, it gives CASSLVFSGRKNIQYF. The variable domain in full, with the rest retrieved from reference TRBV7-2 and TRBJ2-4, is GAGVSQSPSNKVTEKGKDVELRCDPISGHTALYWYRQSLGQGLEFLIYFQGNSAPDKSGLPSDRFSAERTGGSVSTLTIQRTQQEDSAVYLCASSLVFSGRKNIQYFGAGTRLSVL.

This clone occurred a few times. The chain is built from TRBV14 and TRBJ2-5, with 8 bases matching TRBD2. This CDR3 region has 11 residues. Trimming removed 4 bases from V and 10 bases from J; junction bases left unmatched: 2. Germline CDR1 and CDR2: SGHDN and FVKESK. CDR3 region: CASSPGLGQYF. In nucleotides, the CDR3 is TGTGCCAGCAGCCCGGGACTAGGCCAGTACTTC.

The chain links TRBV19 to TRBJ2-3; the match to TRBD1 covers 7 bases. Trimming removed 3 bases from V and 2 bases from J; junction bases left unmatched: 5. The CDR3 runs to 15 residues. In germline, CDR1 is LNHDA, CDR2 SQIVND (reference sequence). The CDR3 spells CASSIQGTDTDTQYF. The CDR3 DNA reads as TGTGCCAGTAGTATCCAAGGGACAGACACAGATACGCAGTATTTT.

This chain's CDR3 is CASSIAGTAAEPQHF. DNA of the CDR3: TGTGCCAGCAGTATCGCCGGGACAGCCGCCGAGCCCCAGCATTTT. The chain recombines TRBV6-1 with TRBJ1-5; TRBD1 matches 7 bases. V shed 5 bases and J 8 bases; nucleotides not matched to a gene: 12. The V gene's germline CDR1 is MNHNS and CDR2 SASEGT. The CDR3 extends over 15 amino acids.

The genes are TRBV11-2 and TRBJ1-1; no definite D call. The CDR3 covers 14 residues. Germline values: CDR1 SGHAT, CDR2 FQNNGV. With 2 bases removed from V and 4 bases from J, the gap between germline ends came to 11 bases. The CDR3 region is CASSLSASSTEAFF. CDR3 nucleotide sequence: TGTGCCAGCAGCTTATCCGCTAGCTCCACTGAAGCTTTCTTT.

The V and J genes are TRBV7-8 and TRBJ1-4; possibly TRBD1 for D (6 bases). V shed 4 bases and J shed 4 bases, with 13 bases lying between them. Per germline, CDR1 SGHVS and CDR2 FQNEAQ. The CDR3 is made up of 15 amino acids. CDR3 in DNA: TGTGCCAGCAGCTCACCGGACAGCTTTAATGAAAAACTGTTTTTT. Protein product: CASSSPDSFNEKLFF.

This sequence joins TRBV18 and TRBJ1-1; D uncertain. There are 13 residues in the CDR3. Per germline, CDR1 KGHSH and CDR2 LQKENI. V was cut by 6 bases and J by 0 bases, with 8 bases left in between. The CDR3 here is CASSPLMNTEAFF. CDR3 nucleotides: TGTGCCAGCTCGCCTCTAATGAACACTGAAGCTTTCTTT.

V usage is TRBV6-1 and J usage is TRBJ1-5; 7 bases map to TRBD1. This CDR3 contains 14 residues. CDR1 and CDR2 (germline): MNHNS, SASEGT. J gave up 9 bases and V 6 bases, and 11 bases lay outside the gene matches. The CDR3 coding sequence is TGTGCCAGCAGCGCAACAGGGGCCGGGGCGCCCCAGCATTTT. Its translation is CASSATGAGAPQHF.

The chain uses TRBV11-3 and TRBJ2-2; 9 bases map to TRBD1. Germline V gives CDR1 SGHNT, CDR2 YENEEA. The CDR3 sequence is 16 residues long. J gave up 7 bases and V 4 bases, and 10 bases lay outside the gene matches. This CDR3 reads CASSYGDRDSNGELFF. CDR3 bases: TGTGCCAGCAGCTATGGGGACAGGGATAGTAACGGGGAGCTGTTTTTT.

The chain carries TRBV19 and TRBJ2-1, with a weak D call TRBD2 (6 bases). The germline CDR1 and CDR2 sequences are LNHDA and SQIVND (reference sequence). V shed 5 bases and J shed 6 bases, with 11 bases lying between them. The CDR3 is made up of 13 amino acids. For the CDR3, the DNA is TGTGCCAGTAGTGAGGGAGGACCCAATGAGCAGTTCTTC. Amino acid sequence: CASSEGGPNEQFF.

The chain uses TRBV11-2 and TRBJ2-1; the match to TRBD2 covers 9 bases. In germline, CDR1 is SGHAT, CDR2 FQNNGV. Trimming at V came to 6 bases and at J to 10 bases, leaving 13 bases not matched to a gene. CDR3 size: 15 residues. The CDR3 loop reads CASSLRILAGSEQFF. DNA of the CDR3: TGTGCCAGCAGTCTTCGAATCCTAGCGGGATCCGAGCAGTTCTTC.

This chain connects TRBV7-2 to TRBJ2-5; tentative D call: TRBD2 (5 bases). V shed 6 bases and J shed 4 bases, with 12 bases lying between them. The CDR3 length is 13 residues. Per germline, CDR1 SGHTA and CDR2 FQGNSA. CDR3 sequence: CASRTSGIETQYF. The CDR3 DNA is TGTGCCAGCAGAACCTCGGGGATAGAGACCCAGTACTTC.

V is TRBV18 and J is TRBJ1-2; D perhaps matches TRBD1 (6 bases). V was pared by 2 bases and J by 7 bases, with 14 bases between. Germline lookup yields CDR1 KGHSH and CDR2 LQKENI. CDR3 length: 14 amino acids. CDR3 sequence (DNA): TGTGCCAGCTCACCAGATACAGGGCTAGGTGGCTACACCTTC. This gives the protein CASSPDTGLGGYTF.

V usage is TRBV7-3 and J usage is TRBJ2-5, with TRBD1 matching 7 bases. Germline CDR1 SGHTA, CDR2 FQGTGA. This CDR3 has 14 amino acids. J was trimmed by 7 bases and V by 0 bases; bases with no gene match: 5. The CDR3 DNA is TGTGCCAGCAGCTTAACAGGGGGCATAGGGACCCAGTACTTC. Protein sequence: CASSLTGGIGTQYF.

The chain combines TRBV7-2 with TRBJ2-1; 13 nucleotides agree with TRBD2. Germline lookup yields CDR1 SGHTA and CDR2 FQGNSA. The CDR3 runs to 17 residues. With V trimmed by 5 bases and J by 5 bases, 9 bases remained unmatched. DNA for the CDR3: TGTGCCAGCAGCGCCCACCCCGGGACTAGCGGGGACAATGAGCAGTTCTTC. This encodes CASSAHPGTSGDNEQFF.

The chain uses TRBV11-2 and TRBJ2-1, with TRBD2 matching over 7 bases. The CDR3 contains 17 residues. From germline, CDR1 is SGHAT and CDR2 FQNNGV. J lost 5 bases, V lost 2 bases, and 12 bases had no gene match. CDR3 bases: TGTGCCAGCAGCTTATGGTCGGGGCTAGCGGCTAACAATGAGCAGTTCTTC. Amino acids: CASSLWSGLAANNEQFF.

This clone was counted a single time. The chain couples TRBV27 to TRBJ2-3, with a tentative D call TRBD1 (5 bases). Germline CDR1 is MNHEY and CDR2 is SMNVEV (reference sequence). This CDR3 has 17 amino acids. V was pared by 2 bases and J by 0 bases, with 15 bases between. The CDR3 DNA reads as TGTGCCAGCAGTTTAGTGACCAGGGTAGAAAGCACAGATACGCAGTATTTT. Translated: CASSLVTRVESTDTQYF.

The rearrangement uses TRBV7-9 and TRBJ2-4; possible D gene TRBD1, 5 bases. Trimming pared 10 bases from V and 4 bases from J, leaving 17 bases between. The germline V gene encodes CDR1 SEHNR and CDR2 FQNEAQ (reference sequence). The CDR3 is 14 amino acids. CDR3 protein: CANNRPRCKNIQYF. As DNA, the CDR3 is TGTGCCAACAACAGGCCTAGGTGTAAAAACATTCAGTACTTC.

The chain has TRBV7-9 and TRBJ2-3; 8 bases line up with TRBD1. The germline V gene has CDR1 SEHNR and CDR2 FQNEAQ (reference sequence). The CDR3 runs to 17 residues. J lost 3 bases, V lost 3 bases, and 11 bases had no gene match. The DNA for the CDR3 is TGTGCCAGCAGCTTCCTCCGCGGACAGGGCGTAACAGATACGCAGTATTTT. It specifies CASSFLRGQGVTDTQYF.

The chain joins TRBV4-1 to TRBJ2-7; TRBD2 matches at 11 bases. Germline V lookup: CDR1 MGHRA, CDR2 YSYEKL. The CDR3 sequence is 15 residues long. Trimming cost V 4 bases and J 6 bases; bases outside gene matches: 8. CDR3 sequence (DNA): TGCGCCAGCAGCCGACCACTAGCGGGAGTACCCGAGCAGTACTTC. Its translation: CASSRPLAGVPEQYF.

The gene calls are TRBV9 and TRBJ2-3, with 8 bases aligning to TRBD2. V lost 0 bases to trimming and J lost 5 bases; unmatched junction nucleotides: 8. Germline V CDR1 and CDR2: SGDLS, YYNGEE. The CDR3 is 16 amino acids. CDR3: CASSVEGSGVVDTQYF. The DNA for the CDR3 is TGTGCCAGCAGCGTAGAAGGTAGCGGGGTAGTAGATACGCAGTATTTT.

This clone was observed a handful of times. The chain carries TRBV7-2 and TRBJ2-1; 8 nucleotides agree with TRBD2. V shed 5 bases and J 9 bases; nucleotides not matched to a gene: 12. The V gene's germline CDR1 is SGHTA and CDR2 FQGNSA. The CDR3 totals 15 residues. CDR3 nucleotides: TGTGCCAGCAGCCTATCAGCCCTAACTAGCGGTGAGCAGTTCTTC. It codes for CASSLSALTSGEQFF. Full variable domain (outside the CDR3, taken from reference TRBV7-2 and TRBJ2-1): GAGVSQSPSNKVTEKGKDVELRCDPISGHTALYWYRQSLGQGLEFLIYFQGNSAPDKSGLPSDRFSAERTGGSVSTLTIQRTQQEDSAVYLCASSLSALTSGEQFFGPGTRLTVL.

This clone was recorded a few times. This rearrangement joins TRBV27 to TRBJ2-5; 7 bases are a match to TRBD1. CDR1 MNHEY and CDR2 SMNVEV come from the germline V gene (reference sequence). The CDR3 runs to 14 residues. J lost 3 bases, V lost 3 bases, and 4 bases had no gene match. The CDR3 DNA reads TGTGCCAGCAGTTTCTCCGGGACAGAAGAGACCCAGTACTTC. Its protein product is CASSFSGTEETQYF.